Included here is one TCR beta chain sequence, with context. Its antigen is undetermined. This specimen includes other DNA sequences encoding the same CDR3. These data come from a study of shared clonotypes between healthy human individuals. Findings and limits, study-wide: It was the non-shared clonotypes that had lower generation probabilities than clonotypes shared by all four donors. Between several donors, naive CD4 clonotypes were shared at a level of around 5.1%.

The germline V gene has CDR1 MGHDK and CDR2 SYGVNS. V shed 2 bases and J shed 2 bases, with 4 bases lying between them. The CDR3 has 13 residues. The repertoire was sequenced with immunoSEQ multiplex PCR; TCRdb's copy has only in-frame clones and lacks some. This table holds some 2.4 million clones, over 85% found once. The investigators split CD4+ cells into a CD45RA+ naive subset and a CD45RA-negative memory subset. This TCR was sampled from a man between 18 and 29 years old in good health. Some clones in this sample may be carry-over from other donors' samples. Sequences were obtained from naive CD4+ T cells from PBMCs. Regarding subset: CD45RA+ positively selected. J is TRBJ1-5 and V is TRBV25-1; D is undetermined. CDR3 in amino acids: CASSEVGNQPQHF. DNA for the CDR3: TGTGCCAGCAGTGAAGTTGGCAATCAGCCCCAGCATTTT.